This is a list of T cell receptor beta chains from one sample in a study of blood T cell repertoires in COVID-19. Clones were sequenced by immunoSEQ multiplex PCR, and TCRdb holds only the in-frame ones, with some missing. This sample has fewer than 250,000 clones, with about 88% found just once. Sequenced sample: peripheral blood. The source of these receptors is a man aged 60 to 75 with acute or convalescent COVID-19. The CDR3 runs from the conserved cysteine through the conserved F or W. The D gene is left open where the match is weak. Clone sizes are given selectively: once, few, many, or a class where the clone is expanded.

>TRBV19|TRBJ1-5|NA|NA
TGTGCCAGTAGTATTGCGGGGTATAGCAATCAGCCCCAGCATTTT
CASSIAGYSNQPQHF
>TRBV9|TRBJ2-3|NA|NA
TGTGCCAGCAGCCCCCCAGGAGGGATCACAGATACGCAGTATTTT
CASSPPGGITDTQYF
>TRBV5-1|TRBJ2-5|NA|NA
TGCGCCAGCAGCTTGGGCAGACAAGAGACCCAGTACTTC
CASSLGRQETQYF
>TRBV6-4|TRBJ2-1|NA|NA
TGTGCCAGCAGTGAGAGGTTCGGGGGCAATGAGCAGTTCTTC
CASSERFGGNEQFF
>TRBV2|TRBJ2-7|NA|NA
TGTGCCAGCAGTATGGGGCCGGCCGGGCAGTACTTC
CASSMGPAGQYF
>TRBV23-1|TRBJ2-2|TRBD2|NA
TGCGCCAGCAGGTTACTCCGACTAGCGGGGGGGCCGAACACCGGGGAGCTGTTTTTT
CASRLLRLAGGPNTGELFF
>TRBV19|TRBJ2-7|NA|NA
TGTGCCAGTAGTACCCTGACAGTTCCCCGATTGGAGCAGTACTTC
CASSTLTVPRLEQYF
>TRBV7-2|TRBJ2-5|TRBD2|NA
TGTGCCAGCAGCTTACCGACTAGCGGGGGACCTTTGGGAGAGACCCAGTACTTC
CASSLPTSGGPLGETQYF
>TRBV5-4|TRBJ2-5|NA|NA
TGTGCCACGAGAGGAAGGTCGTCGGAGACCCAGTACTTC
CATRGRSSETQYF
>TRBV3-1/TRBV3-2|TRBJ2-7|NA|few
TGTGCCAGCAGCCAAGATGGGAGAGCCTCCTACGAGCAGTACTTC
CASSQDGRASYEQYF
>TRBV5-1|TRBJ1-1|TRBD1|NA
TGCGCCAGCAGCTTGGGCCAGGGGGGAGAGGGCACTGAAGCTTTCTTT
CASSLGQGGEGTEAFF
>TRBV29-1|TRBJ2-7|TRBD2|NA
TGCAGCGTTGATGGGCTAGCGGGGGGCTACGAGCAGTACTTC
CSVDGLAGGYEQYF
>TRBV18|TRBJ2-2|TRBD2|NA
TGTGCCAGCTCACCGCCTCGCGGGGGAGACCGGGGAGCTGTTTTT
CASSPPRGGDRGAVF
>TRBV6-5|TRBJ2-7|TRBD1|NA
TGTGCCAGCAGTTATAGGGACAGGGGTACCTACGAGCAGTACTTC
CASSYRDRGTYEQYF
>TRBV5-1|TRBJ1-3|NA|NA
TGCGCCAGCAGCTTAGAAGGGAGCTCTGGAAACACCATATATTTT
CASSLEGSSGNTIYF
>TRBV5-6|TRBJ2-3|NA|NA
TGTGCCAGCAGCCTAACCGGGATCATAGCAGATACGCAGTATTTT
CASSLTGIIADTQYF
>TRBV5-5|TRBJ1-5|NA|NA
TGTGCCAGCACCAAAAACCCGGGGAGAGGGAACAATCAGCCCCAGCATTTT
CASTKNPGRGNNQPQHF
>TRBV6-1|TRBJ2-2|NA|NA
TGTGCCAGCAGTGAAGCGGGGCCGGTAGTCAACGGGGAGCTGTTTTTT
CASSEAGPVVNGELFF
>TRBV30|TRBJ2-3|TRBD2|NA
TGTGCCTGGAGTCTGACTAGCGGGGTACCAGATACGCAGTATTTT
CAWSLTSGVPDTQYF
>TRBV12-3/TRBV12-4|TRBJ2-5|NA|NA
TGTGCCAGCAGTTTCAGTCAATCGGAGACCCAGTACTTC
CASSFSQSETQYF
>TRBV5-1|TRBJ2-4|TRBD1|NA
TGCGCCAGCAGCTTGGGGACAGGGGAGGGCATTCAGTACTTC
CASSLGTGEGIQYF
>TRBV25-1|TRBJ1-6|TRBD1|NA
TGTGCCAGCAGTATGGACAGGGGGGGTAATTCACCCCTCCACTTT
CASSMDRGGNSPLHF
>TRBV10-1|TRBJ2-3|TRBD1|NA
TGCGCCAGCAGTGAGTCGACAAGGGGGCAGGCAGATACGCAGTATTTT
CASSESTRGQADTQYF
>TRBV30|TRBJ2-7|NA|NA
TGTGCCTGGAGGAGCTCCGGGCGGGGCGAGCAGTACTTC
CAWRSSGRGEQYF
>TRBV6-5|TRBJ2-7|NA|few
TGTGCCAGCACCGCCGGGTACGAGCAGTACTTC
CASTAGYEQYF
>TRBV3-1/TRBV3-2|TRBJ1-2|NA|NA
TGTGCCAGCAGCCAAAGGGGGGGGCGCGGCTATGGCTACACCTTC
CASSQRGGRGYGYTF
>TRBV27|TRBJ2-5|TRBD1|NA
TGTGCCAGCAGTCCAACAGGGGGTCGGATGTTAGAGACCCAGTACTTC
CASSPTGGRMLETQYF
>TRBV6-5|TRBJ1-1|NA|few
TGTGCCAGCAGTTACTCTCAGGTCACTGAAGCTTTCTTT
CASSYSQVTEAFF
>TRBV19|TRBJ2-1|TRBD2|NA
TGTGCCAGTAGTACCGCCCGGGGACTAGCGGGCCCCCGGGAGCAGTTCTTC
CASSTARGLAGPREQFF
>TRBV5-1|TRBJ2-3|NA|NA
TGCGCCAGCAGCTTGTTGGCTGTCACAGATACGCAGTATTTT
CASSLLAVTDTQYF
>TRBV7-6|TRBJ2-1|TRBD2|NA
TGTGCCAGCAGCTCGGCAGTACTAGCGGGGGCCGCGAGCTCCTACAATGAGCAGTTCTTC
CASSSAVLAGAASSYNEQFF